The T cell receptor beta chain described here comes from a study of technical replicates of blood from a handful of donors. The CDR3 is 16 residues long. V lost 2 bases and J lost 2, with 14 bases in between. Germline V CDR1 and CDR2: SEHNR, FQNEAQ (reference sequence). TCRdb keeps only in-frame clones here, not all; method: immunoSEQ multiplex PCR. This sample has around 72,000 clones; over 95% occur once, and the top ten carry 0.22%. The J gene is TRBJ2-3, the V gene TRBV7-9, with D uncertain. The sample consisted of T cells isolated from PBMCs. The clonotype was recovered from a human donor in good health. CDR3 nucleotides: TGTGCCAGCAGCTTATATGAAGATACAATCACAGATACGCAGTATTTT. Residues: CASSLYEDTITDTQYF.